What follows are 13 T cell receptor beta chains derived from one specimen sequenced in a study of OX40 agonist ivuxolimab in advanced cancers. Here immunoSEQ multiplex PCR was the method, and the copy in TCRdb shows in-frame clones only, minus some. The table has tens of thousands of clones, about 83% seen once. The specimen was CD4+ or CD8+ T cells sorted from blood, collected in a trial of the OX40 agonist ivuxolimab. The source of these receptors is an adult with an advanced solid tumor such as melanoma, head and neck, liver or kidney cancer.

In this sample, this clone turned up many times. The chain uses TRBV4-2 and TRBJ2-7, with a weak D call TRBD2 (5 bases). CDR1 is LGHNA, CDR2 YNFKEQ, per germline. The CDR3 is 15 amino acids. Trimming shortened V by 4 bases and J by 0 bases, and 13 bases separated the two germline ends. The CDR3 region is CASSPSGQSSYEQYF. DNA for the CDR3: TGTGCCAGCAGCCCGAGCGGCCAGAGCTCCTACGAGCAGTACTTC.

This clone was picked up one time. CDR3 loop: CASSQVALDEQYF. The CDR3 coding sequence is TGTGCCAGCAGCCAAGTCGCCTTGGACGAGCAGTACTTC. The V gene is TRBV14, the J gene TRBJ2-7; D uncertain. V lost 1 base and J 5 bases, leaving 9 bases between the germline ends. Germline CDR1 reads SGHDN; CDR2 reads FVKESK. The CDR3 covers 13 residues. Combining the CDR3 with reference TRBV14 and TRBJ2-7 gives the whole variable domain EAGVTQFPSHSVIEKGQTVTLRCDPISGHDNLYWYRRVMGKEIKFLLHFVKESKQDESGMPNNRFLAERTGGTYSTLKVQPAELEDSGVYFCASSQVALDEQYFGPGTRLTVT.

The V gene is TRBV5-1, the J gene TRBJ2-5; 7 positions agree with TRBD1. Germline trimming cut 1 base from V and 2 bases from J; bases unmatched to any gene: 5. Germline lookup yields CDR1 SGHRS and CDR2 YFSETQ. The CDR3 totals 15 residues. The CDR3 DNA sequence: TGCGCCAGCAGCTTGCAGGGACAGCCACAAGAGACCCAGTACTTC. Translating it yields CASSLQGQPQETQYF.

The V gene is TRBV2, the J gene TRBJ2-2; tentatively, D is TRBD2 (5 bases). Per germline, CDR1 SNHLY and CDR2 FYNNEI. The CDR3 is 13 residues long. V lost 8 bases and J 1 base, leaving 8 bases between the germline ends. The CDR3 is CASERGNTGELFF. CDR3 DNA: TGTGCCAGCGAACGGGGGAACACCGGGGAGCTGTTTTTT. The complete variable domain, with remaining parts taken from reference TRBV2 and TRBJ2-2, reads EPEVTQTPSHQVTQMGQEVILRCVPISNHLYFYWYRQILGQKVEFLVSFYNNEISEKSEIFDDQFSVERPDGSNFTLKIRSTKLEDSAMYFCASERGNTGELFFGEGSRLTVL.

Only a few counts were recorded for this clone. The chain recombines TRBV7-9 with TRBJ2-2; D is unclear. V was cut by 6 bases and J by 2 bases, with 4 bases left in between. The germline gives CDR1 SEHNR, CDR2 FQNEAQ (reference sequence). The CDR3 has 12 amino acids. CDR3 residues: CASSINTGELFF. The CDR3 coding sequence is TGTGCCAGCAGTATCAACACCGGGGAGCTGTTTTTT. The complete variable domain, with remaining parts taken from reference TRBV7-9 and TRBJ2-2, reads DTGVSQNPRHKITKRGQNVTFRCDPISEHNRLYWYRQTLGQGPEFLTYFQNEAQLEKSRLLSDRFSAERPKGSFSTLEIQRTEQGDSAMYLCASSINTGELFFGEGSRLTVL.

The CDR3 region is CASSTSGAHEAFF. The CDR3 region has the DNA TGCGCCAGCAGCACATCGGGTGCGCATGAAGCTTTCTTT. The gene calls are TRBV5-1 and TRBJ1-1; D unclear. The CDR3 is 13 residues long. In germline, CDR1 is SGHRS, CDR2 YFSETQ. V was trimmed by 4 bases and J by 7 bases, leaving 14 bases between them.

This clone is medium-sized within its sample. V is TRBV7-9 and J is TRBJ2-7, with D tentatively TRBD1 or TRBD2 (5 bases each). The CDR3 runs to 15 residues. The germline V gene encodes CDR1 SEHNR and CDR2 FQNEAQ (reference sequence). Trimming took off 5 bases at V and 2 bases at J, with 16 bases between the two ends. CDR3 sequence reads: CASSLRDGATYEQYF. For the CDR3, the DNA is TGTGCCAGCAGCCTGAGGGACGGAGCAACCTACGAGCAGTACTTC.

This rearrangement joins TRBV27 to TRBJ2-2; the match to TRBD1 covers 7 bases. Trimming at V came to 6 bases and at J to 6 bases, leaving 13 bases not matched to a gene. The CDR3 covers 16 residues. Germline values: CDR1 MNHEY, CDR2 SMNVEV (reference sequence). The CDR3 region has the DNA TGTGCCAGCAGAAACACTAGGACAGGTTCGGCCGGGGAGCTGTTTTTT. Its translation: CASRNTRTGSAGELFF.

The chain carries TRBV5-1 and TRBJ1-1; TRBD1 aligns across 7 bases. CDR3 size: 12 residues. V lost 4 bases, J lost 4 bases, and 1 base stayed unmatched. Germline V CDR1 and CDR2: SGHRS, YFSETQ. The CDR3 loop is CASSRDSTEAFF. The CDR3 DNA reads as TGCGCCAGCAGCCGGGACAGCACTGAAGCTTTCTTT.

CDR3 sequence: CASSEGHIYSYEQYF. CDR3 DNA: TGTGCCAGCAGTGAGGGACATATCTACTCCTACGAGCAGTACTTC. The genes are TRBV6-1 and TRBJ2-7, with a possible D match to TRBD1 (6 bases). This CDR3 has 15 residues. In germline, CDR1 is MNHNS, CDR2 SASEGT. V gave up 3 bases and J gave up 0 bases, with 12 bases separating them.

This chain joins TRBV6-1 and TRBJ2-1; TRBD2 aligns across 15 bases. V was clipped by 4 bases and J by 8 bases; unmatched bases: 9. This CDR3 is built from 17 residues. Germline V gene sequence: CDR1 MNHNS, CDR2 SASEGT. CDR3 nucleotides: TGTGCCAGCAGTGGACCGGGACTAGCGGGGGGAGGGGATGAGCAGTTCTTC. As protein: CASSGPGLAGGGDEQFF.

The chain recombines TRBV14 with TRBJ2-1; 8 positions match TRBD1. The germline V gene encodes CDR1 SGHDN and CDR2 FVKESK. The length of the CDR3 is 17 residues. V lost 4 bases and J lost 2; bases outside the gene matches: 10. DNA for the CDR3: TGTGCCAGCAGCCTTGACAGGGGCCCTCTAGCCTACAATGAGCAGTTCTTC. Translating it yields CASSLDRGPLAYNEQFF.

The chain carries TRBV4-1 and TRBJ1-2; D is perhaps TRBD1 (6 bases). The germline V gene has CDR1 MGHRA and CDR2 YSYEKL. V was cut by 0 bases and J by 4 bases, with 12 bases left in between. There are 15 residues in the CDR3. CDR3 bases: TGCGCCAGCAGCCAAGAGAGGGGGGTCGCCTATGGCTACACCTTC. This codes for CASSQERGVAYGYTF.